This T cell receptor beta chain is from a study of T-cell memory formation after mild COVID-19. Study summary: TCR clusters were largely donor specific.

This CDR3 region has 14 residues. Between the trimmed V and J ends, which lost 0 bases and 2 bases, there was a span of 5 bases. The germline gives CDR1 LGHDT, CDR2 YNNKEL (reference sequence). TCRdb used MiXCR to reprocess the 5' RACE reads, holding one entry per CDR3 protein. The sample carries about half a million distinct CDR3 sequences, over 15% recorded once. This clonotype was recorded a few times. The sequenced sample consisted of PBMCs or a T cell subset sorted from them (not recorded which). V gene TRBV3-1 combines with J gene TRBJ2-1; no reliable D call. The source is an adult woman who had mild COVID-19 (a few samples of this study predate the infection). Cell type and time point are not known. CDR3 sequence reads: CASSQDTPYNEQFF. The CDR3 DNA reads as TGTGCCAGCAGCCAAGATACTCCCTACAATGAGCAGTTCTTC.